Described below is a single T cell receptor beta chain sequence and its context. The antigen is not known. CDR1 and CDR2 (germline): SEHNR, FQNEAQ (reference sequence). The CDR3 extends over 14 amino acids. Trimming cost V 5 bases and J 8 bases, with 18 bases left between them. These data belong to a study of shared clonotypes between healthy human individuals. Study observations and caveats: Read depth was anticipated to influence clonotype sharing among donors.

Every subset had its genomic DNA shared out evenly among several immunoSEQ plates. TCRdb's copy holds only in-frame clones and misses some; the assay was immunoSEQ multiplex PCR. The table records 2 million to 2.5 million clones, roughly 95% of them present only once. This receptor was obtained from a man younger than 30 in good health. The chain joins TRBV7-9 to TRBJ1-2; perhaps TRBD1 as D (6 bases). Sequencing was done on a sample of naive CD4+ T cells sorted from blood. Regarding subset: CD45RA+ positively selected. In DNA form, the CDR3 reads TGTGCCAGCAGCCGATTTAACAGGGAAGGAGGCTACACCTTC. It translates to CASSRFNREGGYTF.